These 11 T cell receptor beta chains originate from one sample sequenced in a study of regulatory T cells in long-lasting Graves disease. Time point indicated: newly diagnosed GD, antithyroid drugs for less than 3 months. RNA isolated from PBMCs was used to make the TCR library. HTBI primers from iRepertoire and Arm-PCR of CDR3 regions yielded the TCR beta libraries. Each CDR3 protein is one row after TCRdb ran MiXCR on the multiplex PCR reads. The table shows hundreds of thousands of distinct CDR3 sequences, with about 15% occurring only once. This same sample was also taken into another study, of T cells in Graves' hyperthyroidism and ophthalmopathy.

Sequencing was performed on peripheral blood mononuclear cells (PBMCs), taken at new diagnosis, from a patient treated with antithyroid drugs. Source of these receptors: a woman between 25 and 40 years old with Graves disease.

This clonotype was found many times. V is TRBV15 and J is TRBJ2-3; unclear D gene. In germline, CDR1 is LNHNV, CDR2 YYDKDF (reference sequence). V was clipped by 0 bases and J by 4 bases, with 17 bases between them. This CDR3 is built from 17 residues. The CDR3 sequence is CATSRDGGSSGADTQYF. Here the CDR3 DNA reads TGTGCCACCAGCAGAGACGGCGGCAGTTCGGGCGCAGATACGCAGTATTTT.

Comments on this clonotype: This is likely an artifact of a read error, given a far larger clone one base away. The V call is TRBV7-9, the J call TRBJ1-1; D gene unclear. CDR1 SEHNR and CDR2 FQNEAQ come from the germline V gene (reference sequence). This CDR3 spans 13 amino acids. CDR3 loop: CANSLAMNTEAFF. CDR3 DNA: TGTGCCAACAGCTTAGCTATGAACACTGAAGCTTTCTTT.

This clonotype was detected only a few times. The chain recombines TRBV29-1 with TRBJ2-7; 9 nucleotides agree with TRBD1. Unmatched junction bases numbered 3, after V lost 4 bases and J lost 2 bases. The CDR3 consists of 13 residues. CDR1 is SQVTM, CDR2 ANQGSEA, per germline. The CDR3: CSVVWTGAYEQYF. CDR3 in DNA: TGCAGCGTTGTGTGGACAGGGGCCTACGAGCAGTACTTC.

J is TRBJ2-5 and V is TRBV15; D call uncertain. CDR1 is LNHNV, CDR2 YYDKDF, per germline (reference sequence). The CDR3 covers 13 residues. V lost 10 bases and J 1 base, leaving 13 bases between the germline ends. The CDR3 DNA is TGTGCCATCGCTGAAAGGCTCCAAGAGACCCAGTACTTC. Amino acid sequence: CAIAERLQETQYF.

The CDR3 here is CASSIGRARWDEQFF. DNA for the CDR3: TGTGCCAGTAGTATAGGGAGGGCCCGTTGGGATGAGCAGTTCTTC. V gene TRBV19 combines with J gene TRBJ2-1; D might be TRBD2 (6 bases). Germline-derived CDR1 and CDR2 are LNHDA and SQIVND (reference sequence). CDR3 length: 15 residues. V lost 1 base and J 8 bases, leaving 15 bases between the germline ends.

In its sample, this clonotype was seen many times. V usage is TRBV6-1 and J usage is TRBJ1-5, with unresolved D. Trimming cost V 4 bases and J 0 bases, with 7 bases left between them. The CDR3 totals 14 residues. In germline, CDR1 is MNHNS, CDR2 SASEGT. The chain's CDR3 is CASSALYSNQPQHF. Written as DNA, the CDR3 is TGTGCCAGCAGTGCCCTGTATAGCAATCAGCCCCAGCATTTT.

The genes are TRBV27 and TRBJ2-5, with 14 positions matching TRBD2. The germline V gene has CDR1 MNHEY and CDR2 SMNVEV (reference sequence). CDR3 length equals 16 residues. With V trimmed by 6 bases and J by 5 bases, 8 bases remained unmatched. CDR3 sequence reads: CASSLTSGRADETQYF. The CDR3, as DNA: TGTGCCAGCAGCTTGACTAGCGGGAGGGCCGACGAGACCCAGTACTTC.

This clonotype was found many times. V is TRBV12-3 or TRBV12-4 and J is TRBJ2-1; the D gene is possibly TRBD1 (6 bases). The germline V and J ends were trimmed by 5 bases and 9 bases, with 17 bases remaining between them. This CDR3 region has 14 residues. The CDR3 sequence is CASSPSRGVSEQFF. The CDR3 DNA sequence: TGTGCCAGCAGTCCGTCCAGGGGAGTATCTGAGCAGTTCTTC.

The chain combines TRBV6-1 with TRBJ1-3, with 7 positions matching TRBD1. Germline CDR1 reads MNHNS; CDR2 reads SASEGT. After removal of 7 bases from V and 0 bases from J, the junction contained 6 bases not matched to a gene. CDR3 size: 15 residues. The CDR3 protein is CASTTTGVSGNTIYF. In nucleotides, the CDR3 is TGTGCCAGCACTACCACAGGGGTCTCTGGAAACACCATATATTTT.

This clonotype was counted only a few times. This chain uses TRBV29-1 with TRBJ1-4; 8 bases align to TRBD1. The junction had 6 bases not matched to a gene; V was cut back by 5 bases and J by 4 bases. The CDR3 consists of 14 residues. CDR1 is SQVTM, CDR2 ANQGSEA, per germline. CDR3 nucleotide sequence: TGCAGCGTTACCAGGACAGGGAGTAATGAAAAACTGTTTTTT. Its translation: CSVTRTGSNEKLFF.

This clonotype has ten or more counts. This chain links TRBV6-1 with TRBJ1-1; TRBD1 is a possible D gene (5 bases). Trimming pared 6 bases from V and 4 bases from J, leaving 18 bases between. The CDR3 has 15 residues. CDR1 is MNHNS and CDR2 is SASEGT in the germline V gene. The CDR3, as DNA: TGTGCCAGCAGCAGGTCCACAGGTGGCGGCACTGAAGCTTTCTTT. This encodes CASSRSTGGGTEAFF.